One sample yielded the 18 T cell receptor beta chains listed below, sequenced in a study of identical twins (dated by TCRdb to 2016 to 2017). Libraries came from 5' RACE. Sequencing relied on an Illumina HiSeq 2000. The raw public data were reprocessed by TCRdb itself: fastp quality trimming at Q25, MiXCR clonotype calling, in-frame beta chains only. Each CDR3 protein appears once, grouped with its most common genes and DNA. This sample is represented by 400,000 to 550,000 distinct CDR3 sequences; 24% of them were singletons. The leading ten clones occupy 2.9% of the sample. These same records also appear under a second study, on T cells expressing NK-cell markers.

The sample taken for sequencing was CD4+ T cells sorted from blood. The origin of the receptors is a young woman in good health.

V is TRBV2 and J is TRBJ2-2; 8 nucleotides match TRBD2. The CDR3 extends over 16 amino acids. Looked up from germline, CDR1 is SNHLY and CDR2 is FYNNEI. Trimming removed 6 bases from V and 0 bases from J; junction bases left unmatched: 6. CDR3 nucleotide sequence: TGTGCCAGCAGCCAAACTAGCGGCGCGAACACCGGGGAGCTGTTTTTT. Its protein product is CASSQTSGANTGELFF.

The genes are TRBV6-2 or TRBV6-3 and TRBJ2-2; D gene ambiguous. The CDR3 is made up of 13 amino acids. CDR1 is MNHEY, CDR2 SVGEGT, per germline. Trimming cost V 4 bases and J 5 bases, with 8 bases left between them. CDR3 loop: CASSFQMTGELFF. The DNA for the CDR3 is TGTGCCAGCAGTTTCCAGATGACCGGGGAGCTGTTTTTT.

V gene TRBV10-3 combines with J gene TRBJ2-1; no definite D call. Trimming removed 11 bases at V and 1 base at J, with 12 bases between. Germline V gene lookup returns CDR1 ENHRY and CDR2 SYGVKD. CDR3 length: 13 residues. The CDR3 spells CAVGPNSYNEQFF. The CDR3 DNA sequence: TGTGCCGTTGGACCGAATTCCTACAATGAGCAGTTCTTC.

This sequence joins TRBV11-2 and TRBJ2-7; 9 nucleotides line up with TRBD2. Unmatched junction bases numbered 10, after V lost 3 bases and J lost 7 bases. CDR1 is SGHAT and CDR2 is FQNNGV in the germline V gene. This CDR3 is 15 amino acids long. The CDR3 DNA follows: TGTGCCAGCAGCTTCCTCGGACTAGCGACTACAGAGCAGTACTTC. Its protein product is CASSFLGLATTEQYF.

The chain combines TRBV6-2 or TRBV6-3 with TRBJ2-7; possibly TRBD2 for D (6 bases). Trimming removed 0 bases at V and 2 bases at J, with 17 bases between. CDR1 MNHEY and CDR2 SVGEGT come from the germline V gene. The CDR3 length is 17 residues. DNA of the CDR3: TGTGCCAGCAGTTACTCGCGGGTCGGAGGGCCAGCCTACGAGCAGTACTTC. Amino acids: CASSYSRVGGPAYEQYF.

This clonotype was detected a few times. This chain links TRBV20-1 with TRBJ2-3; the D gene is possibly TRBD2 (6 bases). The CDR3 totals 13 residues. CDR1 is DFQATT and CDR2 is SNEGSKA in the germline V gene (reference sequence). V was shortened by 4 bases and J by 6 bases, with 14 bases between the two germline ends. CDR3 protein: CSATILGSDTQYF. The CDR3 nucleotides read TGCAGTGCTACTATACTCGGGAGTGATACGCAGTATTTT.

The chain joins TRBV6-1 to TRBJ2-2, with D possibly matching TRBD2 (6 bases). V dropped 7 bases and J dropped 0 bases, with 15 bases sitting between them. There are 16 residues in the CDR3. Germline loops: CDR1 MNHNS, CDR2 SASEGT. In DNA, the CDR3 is TGTGCCAGCACCCCCAGAGCGGGCACGAACACCGGGGAGCTGTTTTTT. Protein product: CASTPRAGTNTGELFF.

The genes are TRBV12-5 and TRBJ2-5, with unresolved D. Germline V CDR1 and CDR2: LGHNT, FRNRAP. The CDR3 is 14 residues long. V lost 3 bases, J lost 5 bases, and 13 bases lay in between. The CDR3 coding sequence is TGTGCTAGTGGTTTTCGGCTAGATAGCGAGACCCAGTACTTC. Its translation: CASGFRLDSETQYF.

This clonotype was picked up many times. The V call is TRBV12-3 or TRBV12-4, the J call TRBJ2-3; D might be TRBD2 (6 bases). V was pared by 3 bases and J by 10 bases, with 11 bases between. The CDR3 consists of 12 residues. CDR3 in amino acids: CASSFWGDPQYF. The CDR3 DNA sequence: TGTGCCAGCAGTTTCTGGGGGGATCCGCAGTATTTT.

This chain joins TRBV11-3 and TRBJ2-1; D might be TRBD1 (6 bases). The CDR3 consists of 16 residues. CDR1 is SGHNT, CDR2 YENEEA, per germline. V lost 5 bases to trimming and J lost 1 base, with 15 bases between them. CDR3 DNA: TGTGCCAGCAGCCCGGGACACGAAAAGTCCTACAATGAGCAGTTCTTC. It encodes CASSPGHEKSYNEQFF.

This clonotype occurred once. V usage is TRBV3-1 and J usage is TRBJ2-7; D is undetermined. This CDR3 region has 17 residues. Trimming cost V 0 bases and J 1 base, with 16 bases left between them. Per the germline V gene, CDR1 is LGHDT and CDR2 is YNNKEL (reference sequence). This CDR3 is CASSQDGFGPYSYEQYF. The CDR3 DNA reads TGTGCCAGCAGCCAAGATGGTTTCGGGCCCTATTCCTACGAGCAGTACTTC.

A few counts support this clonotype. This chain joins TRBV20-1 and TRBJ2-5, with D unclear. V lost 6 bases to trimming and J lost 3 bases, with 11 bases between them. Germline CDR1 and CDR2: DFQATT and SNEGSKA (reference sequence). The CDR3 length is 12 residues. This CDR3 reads CSATTREETQYF. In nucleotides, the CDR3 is TGCAGTGCCACGACCCGGGAAGAGACCCAGTACTTC.

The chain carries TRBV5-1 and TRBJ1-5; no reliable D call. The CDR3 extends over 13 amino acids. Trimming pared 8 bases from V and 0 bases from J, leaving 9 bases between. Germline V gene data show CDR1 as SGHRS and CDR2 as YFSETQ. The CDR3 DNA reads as TGCGCCAGGGCGTATTATAGCAATCAGCCCCAGCATTTT. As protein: CARAYYSNQPQHF.

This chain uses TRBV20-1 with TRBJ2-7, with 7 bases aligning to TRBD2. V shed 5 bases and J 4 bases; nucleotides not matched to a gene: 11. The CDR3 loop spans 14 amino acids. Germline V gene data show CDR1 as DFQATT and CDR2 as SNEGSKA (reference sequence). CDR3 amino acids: CSAAPMGRAYEQYF. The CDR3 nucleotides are TGCAGTGCTGCACCCATGGGGAGGGCATACGAGCAGTACTTC.

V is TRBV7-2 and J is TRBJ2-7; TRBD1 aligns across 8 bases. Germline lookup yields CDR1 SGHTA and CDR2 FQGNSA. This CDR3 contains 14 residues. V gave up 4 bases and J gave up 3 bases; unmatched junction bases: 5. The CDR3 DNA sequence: TGTGCCAGCAGCTCGTCGACAGGGGTCTACGAGCAGTACTTC. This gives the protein CASSSSTGVYEQYF.

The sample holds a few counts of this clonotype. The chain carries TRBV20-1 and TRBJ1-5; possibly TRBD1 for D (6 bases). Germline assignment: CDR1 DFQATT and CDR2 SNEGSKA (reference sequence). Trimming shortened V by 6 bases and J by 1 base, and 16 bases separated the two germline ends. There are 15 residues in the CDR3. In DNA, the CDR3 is TGCAGTGCACTGAAACAGGGTGTGAGCAATCAGCCCCAGCATTTT. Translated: CSALKQGVSNQPQHF.

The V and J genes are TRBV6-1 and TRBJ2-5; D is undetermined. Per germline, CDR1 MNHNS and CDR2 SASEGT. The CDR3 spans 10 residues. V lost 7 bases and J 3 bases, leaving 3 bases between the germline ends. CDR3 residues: CASMEETQYF. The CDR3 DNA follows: TGTGCCAGCATGGAAGAGACCCAGTACTTC.

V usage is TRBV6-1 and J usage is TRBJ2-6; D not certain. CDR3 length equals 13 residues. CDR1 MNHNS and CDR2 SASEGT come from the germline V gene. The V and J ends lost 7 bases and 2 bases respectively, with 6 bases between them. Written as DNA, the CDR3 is TGTGCCAGCATTAAGCCTGGGGCCAACGTCCTGACTTTC. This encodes CASIKPGANVLTF.